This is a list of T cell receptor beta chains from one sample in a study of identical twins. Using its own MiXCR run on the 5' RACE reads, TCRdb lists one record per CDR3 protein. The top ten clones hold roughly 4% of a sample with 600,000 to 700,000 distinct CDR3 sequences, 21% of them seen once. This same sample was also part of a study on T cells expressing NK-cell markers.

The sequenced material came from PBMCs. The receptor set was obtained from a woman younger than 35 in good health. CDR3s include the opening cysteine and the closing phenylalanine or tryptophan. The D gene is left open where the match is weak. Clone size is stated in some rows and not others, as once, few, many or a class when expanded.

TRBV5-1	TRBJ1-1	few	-	TGCGCCAGCAGCTTGGTGATGGGAGAAACTGAAGCTTTCTTT	CASSLVMGETEAFF
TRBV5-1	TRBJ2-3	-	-	TGCGCCAGCAGCTTGGCCGTCCCAGATACGCAGTATTTT	CASSLAVPDTQYF
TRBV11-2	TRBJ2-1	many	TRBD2	TGTGCCAGCAGCTCATCAAGCGGGGGGGTCTCCTCGCGCCACAATGAGCAGTTCTTC	CASSSSSGGVSSRHNEQFF
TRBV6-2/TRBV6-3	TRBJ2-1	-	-	TGTGCCAGCAGCACCAGGGCTGGAAGCTCCTACAATGAGCAGTTCTTC	CASSTRAGSSYNEQFF
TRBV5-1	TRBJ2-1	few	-	TGCGCCAGCAAGGCTTCGTATGAGCAGTTCTTC	CASKASYEQFF
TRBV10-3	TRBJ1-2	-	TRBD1	TGTGCCACCCCGACAGGGCTTGGCAATGGCTACACCTTC	CATPTGLGNGYTF
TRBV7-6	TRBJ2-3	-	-	TGTGCCAGCAGCTTACCAGCGGGCAGCACAGATACGCAGTATTTT	CASSLPAGSTDTQYF
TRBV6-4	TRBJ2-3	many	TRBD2	TGTGCCAGCAGTGAGTTCGGCGGGGGGGCCGTGGATACGCAGTATTTT	CASSEFGGGAVDTQYF
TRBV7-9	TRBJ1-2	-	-	TGTGCCAGCAGCTTAGCGGTCCGTGGCTACACCTTC	CASSLAVRGYTF
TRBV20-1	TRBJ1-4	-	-	TGCATGGGGACGCCGGGGCAAGGGGAAAAACTGTTTTTT	CMGTPGQGEKLFF
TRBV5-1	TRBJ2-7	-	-	TGCGCCAGCAGCTTCACAGCCCTGGGGGAGTACGAGCAGTACTTC	CASSFTALGEYEQYF
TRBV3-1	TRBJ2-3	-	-	TGTGCCAGCAGCCAAGAGATTGGAGGCACAGATACGCAGTATTTT	CASSQEIGGTDTQYF
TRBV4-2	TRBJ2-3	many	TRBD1	TGTGCCAGCAGCCAAGGTACAGGGGGTTCAGATACGCAGTATTTT	CASSQGTGGSDTQYF
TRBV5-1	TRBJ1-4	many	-	TGCGCCAGCAGCCGGGACGCTAATGAAAAACTGTTTTTT	CASSRDANEKLFF
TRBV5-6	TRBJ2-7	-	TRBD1	TGTGCCAGCAGCTTTATCTACAGGGGAAGCGAGCAGTACTTC	CASSFIYRGSEQYF
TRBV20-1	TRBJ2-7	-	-	TGCAGTGCACCTTCGGGGTACGAGCAGTACTTC	CSAPSGYEQYF
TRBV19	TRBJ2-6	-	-	TGTGCCAGTAGTGACAGAGCTAAGAGGTCTGGGGCCAACGTCCTGACTTTC	CASSDRAKRSGANVLTF
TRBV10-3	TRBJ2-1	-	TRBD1	TGTGCCATCAGTGATTCAGGGGGCGGGTACAATGAGCAGTTCTTC	CAISDSGGGYNEQFF
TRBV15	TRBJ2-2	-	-	TGTGCCACCAGCAGAGATGGAGTGGGCGAGCTGTTTTTT	CATSRDGVGELFF
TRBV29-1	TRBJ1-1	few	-	TGCAGCGTTAATCTCCGGAACACTGAAGCTTTCTTT	CSVNLRNTEAFF
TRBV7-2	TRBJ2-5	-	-	TGTGCCAGCAACAACGGGCCCCTTAGAAAGACCCAGTACTTC	CASNNGPLRKTQYF
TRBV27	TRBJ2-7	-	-	TGTGCCAGCAGTTTATCCCCTGGAGGCGGCTACGAGCAGTACTTC	CASSLSPGGGYEQYF
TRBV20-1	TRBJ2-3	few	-	TGCAGTGCTAGAGCCCAGGGGCGGGCTACGCAGTATTTT	CSARAQGRATQYF
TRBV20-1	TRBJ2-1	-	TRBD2	TGCAGTGCTAGAGAAGGCGGGGGGAGTATTCGGGAGCAGTTCTTC	CSAREGGGSIREQFF
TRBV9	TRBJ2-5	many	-	TGTGCCAGCAGCGTAGACCCAGTGGGTCAAGAGACCCAGTACTTC	CASSVDPVGQETQYF
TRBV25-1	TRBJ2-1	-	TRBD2	TGTGCCAGCAGCGATTTCGGTACTAGCGGGGTATCCTACAATGAGCAGTTCTTC	CASSDFGTSGVSYNEQFF
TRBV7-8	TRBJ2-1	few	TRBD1	TGTGCCAGCAGCTTAGCCAGCTTTGTGGACAGGGAGAATGAGCAGTTCTTC	CASSLASFVDRENEQFF
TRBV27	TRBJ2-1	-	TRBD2	TGTGCCAGCAAAGCCCTTGCGGGAGGGCCCGATGAGCAGTTCTTC	CASKALAGGPDEQFF
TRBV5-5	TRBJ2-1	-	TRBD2	TGTGCCAGCAGCTTGCGGGTGAGCGGGAGAAGCCCCCATGAGCAGTTCTTC	CASSLRVSGRSPHEQFF
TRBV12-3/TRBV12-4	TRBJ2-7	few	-	TGTGCCAGCAGTCTCCTACGAGAAGGGCAGGTCGAGCAGTACTTC	CASSLLREGQVEQYF
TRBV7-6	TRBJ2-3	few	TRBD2	TGTGCCAGCAGCTTGGGCGGGGGTTTGCATACGCAGTATTTT	CASSLGGGLHTQYF
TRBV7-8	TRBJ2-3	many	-	TGTGCCAGCACCCAGACGGGCCAGTTAGCAGATACGCAGTATTTT	CASTQTGQLADTQYF
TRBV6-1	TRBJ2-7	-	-	TGTGCCAGCAGTTCCCGGCCCTACGAGCAGTACTTC	CASSSRPYEQYF
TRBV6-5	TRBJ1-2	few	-	TGTGCCAGCAGTTACGTAGGTTTTAACTATGGCTACACCTTC	CASSYVGFNYGYTF
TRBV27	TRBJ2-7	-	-	TGTGCCAGCAGTCTCCAGGGTTACCACGAGCAGTACTTC	CASSLQGYHEQYF
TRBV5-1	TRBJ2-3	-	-	TGCGCCAGCAGCTTTGGCGGGCTTTCCACAGATACGCAGTATTTT	CASSFGGLSTDTQYF
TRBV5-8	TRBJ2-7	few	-	TGTGCCAGCAGCTTGGGGGACATGCCCTACGAGCAGTACTTC	CASSLGDMPYEQYF
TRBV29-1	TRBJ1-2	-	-	TGCAGCGCCTGGGTTGGGGGGCAGGACTATGGCTACACCTTC	CSAWVGGQDYGYTF
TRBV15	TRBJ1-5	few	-	TGTGCCACCAGCAGGGGCAATCAGCCCCAGCATTTT	CATSRGNQPQHF
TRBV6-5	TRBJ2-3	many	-	TGTGCCAGCAGTTACGACGGACCCGGGGCAGATACGCAGTATTTT	CASSYDGPGADTQYF
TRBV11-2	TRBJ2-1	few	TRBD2	TGTGCCAGCAGCCGATTCTCCGGACTAGAAGTCGATGAGCAGTTCTTC	CASSRFSGLEVDEQFF
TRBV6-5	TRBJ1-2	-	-	TGTGCCAGCAGTTACTCGTTAGCCGGGAGAGGCTACACCTTC	CASSYSLAGRGYTF